This is a list of T cell receptor beta chains from one sample in a study of CD8 T cells in Susac syndrome. TCRdb itself ran the immunoSEQ multiplex PCR reads through MiXCR, one entry per CDR3 protein. This table has roughly 50,000 distinct CDR3 sequences, more than 85% appearing once. The sample was CD8+ T cells from PBMCs. All receptors derive from a human donor in good health. CDR3s include the opening cysteine and the closing phenylalanine or tryptophan. A D gene is named only where the DNA matches it firmly. Where a row states a size, it is once, few, many or the class of an expanded clone; other rows omit it.

j_call: TRBJ2-7; clone_size: -; d_call: -; v_call: TRBV3-1; cdr3_nt: TGTGCCAGCAGCCAAGAAGCGAGTTACGAGCAGTACTTC; cdr3_aa: CASSQEASYEQYF
j_call: TRBJ1-1; clone_size: -; d_call: -; v_call: TRBV20-1; cdr3_nt: TGCAGTGCCGAGAGCGGGGGTAGCTTGAACACTGAAGCTTTCTTT; cdr3_aa: CSAESGGSLNTEAFF
j_call: TRBJ2-7; clone_size: -; d_call: TRBD1; v_call: TRBV4-1; cdr3_nt: TGCGCCAGCAGCCAAACCGGGACAGGGGGCTACGAGCAGTACTTC; cdr3_aa: CASSQTGTGGYEQYF
j_call: TRBJ2-1; clone_size: -; d_call: TRBD2; v_call: TRBV30; cdr3_nt: TGTGCCTGGAGTGAGGGGACTAACAACAATGAGCAGTTCTTC; cdr3_aa: CAWSEGTNNNEQFF
j_call: TRBJ2-5; clone_size: -; d_call: -; v_call: TRBV20-1; cdr3_nt: TGCAGTGCCAACCCTCTAGGGCTGGAGACCCAGTACTTC; cdr3_aa: CSANPLGLETQYF
j_call: TRBJ2-7; clone_size: -; d_call: TRBD1; v_call: TRBV29-1; cdr3_nt: TGCAGCGTTGAACTGGGACAGGTTTCCTACGAGCAGTACTTC; cdr3_aa: CSVELGQVSYEQYF
j_call: TRBJ2-7; clone_size: -; d_call: TRBD1; v_call: TRBV5-1; cdr3_nt: TGCGCCAGCAGCCTAGGACAGGGTGGGACCTACGAGCAGTACTTC; cdr3_aa: CASSLGQGGTYEQYF
j_call: TRBJ2-1; clone_size: -; d_call: TRBD2; v_call: TRBV28; cdr3_nt: TGTGCCAGCAGTTCGGGACTAGCGCTGCACAATGAGCAGTTCTTC; cdr3_aa: CASSSGLALHNEQFF
j_call: TRBJ1-2; clone_size: -; d_call: TRBD1; v_call: TRBV29-1; cdr3_nt: TGCAGCGTAGGGACAGGGCATGGCTACACCTTC; cdr3_aa: CSVGTGHGYTF
j_call: TRBJ2-7; clone_size: -; d_call: -; v_call: TRBV27; cdr3_nt: TGTGCCAGCGCCCCCGGGGTGGTTAACTACGAGCAGTACTTC; cdr3_aa: CASAPGVVNYEQYF
j_call: TRBJ2-5; clone_size: -; d_call: -; v_call: TRBV7-8; cdr3_nt: TGTGCCAGCAGCTGGGGTGAGACCCAGTACTTC; cdr3_aa: CASSWGETQYF
j_call: TRBJ1-4; clone_size: -; d_call: -; v_call: TRBV4-1; cdr3_nt: TGCGCCAGCAGCCAAGCGCCGACGGGGAATAATGAAAAACTGTTTTTT; cdr3_aa: CASSQAPTGNNEKLFF
j_call: TRBJ2-4; clone_size: -; d_call: TRBD2; v_call: TRBV29-1; cdr3_nt: TGCAGCGTTGAAACCCGGACTAGTAACATTCAGTACTTC; cdr3_aa: CSVETRTSNIQYF
j_call: TRBJ2-7; clone_size: -; d_call: -; v_call: TRBV7-8; cdr3_nt: TGTGCCAGCAGCCCCCGGACGAACGAGCAGTACTTC; cdr3_aa: CASSPRTNEQYF
j_call: TRBJ2-7; clone_size: -; d_call: -; v_call: TRBV12-3/TRBV12-4; cdr3_nt: TGTGCCAGCAGTTTAGCGCCAGGGGCCTACGAGCAGTACTTC; cdr3_aa: CASSLAPGAYEQYF
j_call: TRBJ2-3; clone_size: -; d_call: -; v_call: TRBV7-9; cdr3_nt: TGTGCCAGCAGCTTCCATGATAGCACAGATACGCAGTATTTT; cdr3_aa: CASSFHDSTDTQYF
j_call: TRBJ2-7; clone_size: -; d_call: TRBD1; v_call: TRBV28; cdr3_nt: TGTGCCAGCAGTCAAGAGGACAGGGCAGAAGAGCAGTACTTC; cdr3_aa: CASSQEDRAEEQYF
j_call: TRBJ1-4; clone_size: once; d_call: -; v_call: TRBV2; cdr3_nt: TGTGCCAGCAGACCTTCAGGGGTTGGCGAAAAACTGTTTTTT; cdr3_aa: CASRPSGVGEKLFF
j_call: TRBJ1-2; clone_size: -; d_call: -; v_call: TRBV19; cdr3_nt: TGTGCCAGTAGTATATTTACAGGCAACTATGGCTACACCTTC; cdr3_aa: CASSIFTGNYGYTF
j_call: TRBJ2-5; clone_size: -; d_call: TRBD2; v_call: TRBV3-1; cdr3_nt: TGTGCCAGCAGCCAAGAGCTGACTAGCGGGAGGGCCCTCCAAGAGACCCAGTACTTC; cdr3_aa: CASSQELTSGRALQETQYF
j_call: TRBJ2-6; clone_size: -; d_call: -; v_call: TRBV7-9; cdr3_nt: TGTGCCAGCAGCTTATTACAGGCGTCCTCTGGGGCCAACGTCCTGACTTTC; cdr3_aa: CASSLLQASSGANVLTF
j_call: TRBJ2-1; clone_size: -; d_call: -; v_call: TRBV27; cdr3_nt: TGTGCCAGCAGCTCCGGGACTCGGGCCTACAATGAGCAGTTCTTC; cdr3_aa: CASSSGTRAYNEQFF
j_call: TRBJ1-2; clone_size: -; d_call: -; v_call: TRBV5-8; cdr3_nt: TGTGCCAGCGATGACAGTAACTATGGCTACACCTTC; cdr3_aa: CASDDSNYGYTF
j_call: TRBJ2-5; clone_size: -; d_call: -; v_call: TRBV11-1; cdr3_nt: TGTGCCAGCAGCTTAGCCCCGCAGTTCCAAGAGACCCAGTACTTC; cdr3_aa: CASSLAPQFQETQYF
j_call: TRBJ2-1; clone_size: -; d_call: -; v_call: TRBV24-1; cdr3_nt: TGTGCCACCGAAAGCGGGAATGAGCAGTTCTTC; cdr3_aa: CATESGNEQFF
j_call: TRBJ1-4; clone_size: -; d_call: -; v_call: TRBV25-1; cdr3_nt: TGTGCCAGCAGTCACCTCCAGGGCATTCATGAAAAACTGTTTTTT; cdr3_aa: CASSHLQGIHEKLFF
j_call: TRBJ2-7; clone_size: -; d_call: -; v_call: TRBV14; cdr3_nt: TGTGCCAGCAGCCAAGATCCACAGGGTGCCTACGAGCAGTACTTC; cdr3_aa: CASSQDPQGAYEQYF
j_call: TRBJ2-2; clone_size: once; d_call: TRBD1; v_call: TRBV27; cdr3_nt: TGTGCCAGCAGTTTATCCAGGGGGCGCGGGAACACCGGGGAGCTGTTTTTT; cdr3_aa: CASSLSRGRGNTGELFF
j_call: TRBJ1-4; clone_size: -; d_call: -; v_call: TRBV4-1; cdr3_nt: TGCGCCAGCACTCACTGGGACGGCGAGGGAAAACTGTTTTTT; cdr3_aa: CASTHWDGEGKLFF
j_call: TRBJ2-1; clone_size: -; d_call: -; v_call: TRBV11-2; cdr3_nt: TGTGCCAGCAGCTCTAGCAGCAATGAGCAGTTCTTC; cdr3_aa: CASSSSSNEQFF
j_call: TRBJ2-3; clone_size: -; d_call: TRBD2; v_call: TRBV20-1; cdr3_nt: TGCAGTGCTGGGGGGAAATTAGCGGGCCCGACAGATACGCAGTATTTT; cdr3_aa: CSAGGKLAGPTDTQYF
j_call: TRBJ2-5; clone_size: -; d_call: -; v_call: TRBV28; cdr3_nt: TGTGCCAGCAGTTTATACTCAGAAGAGACCCAGTACTTC; cdr3_aa: CASSLYSEETQYF
j_call: TRBJ2-3; clone_size: few; d_call: TRBD2; v_call: TRBV7-7; cdr3_nt: TGTGCTAGCAGCTTAGTGGGGGGGGATACGCAGTATTTT; cdr3_aa: CASSLVGGDTQYF
j_call: TRBJ2-2; clone_size: once; d_call: -; v_call: TRBV6-4; cdr3_nt: TGTGCCAGCAGTGCCTGGAAGAACACCGGGGAGCTGTTTTTT; cdr3_aa: CASSAWKNTGELFF
j_call: TRBJ1-5; clone_size: -; d_call: -; v_call: TRBV2; cdr3_nt: TGTGCCAGCATAAAAGGGGACTCTGGCAATCAGCCCCAGCATTTT; cdr3_aa: CASIKGDSGNQPQHF
j_call: TRBJ2-1; clone_size: -; d_call: -; v_call: TRBV5-6; cdr3_nt: TGTGCCAGCAGCTTGCTGCCAGGGGCCTACAATGAGCATTTCTTC; cdr3_aa: CASSLLPGAYNEHFF
j_call: TRBJ2-5; clone_size: medium-sized; d_call: -; v_call: TRBV3-1; cdr3_nt: TGTGCCAGCAGCCAACTTGAGACCCAGTACTTC; cdr3_aa: CASSQLETQYF
j_call: TRBJ1-2; clone_size: -; d_call: TRBD1; v_call: TRBV6-5; cdr3_nt: TGTGCCAGCAGCCGGGACAGGGTCCCTAACTATGGCTACACCTTC; cdr3_aa: CASSRDRVPNYGYTF
j_call: TRBJ1-2; clone_size: -; d_call: -; v_call: TRBV28; cdr3_nt: TGTGCCAGCAGTTTATTTGGGTCGTCCGGTGGAGGCTATGGCTACACCTTC; cdr3_aa: CASSLFGSSGGGYGYTF
j_call: TRBJ1-2; clone_size: -; d_call: -; v_call: TRBV23-1; cdr3_nt: TGCGCCAGCACCTCCAATGAGCCCCCGGAAGGAGGACGAAGGATTTTTAGCTATGGCTACACCTTC; cdr3_aa: CASTSNEPPEGGRRIFSYGYTF
j_call: TRBJ2-1; clone_size: -; d_call: TRBD2; v_call: TRBV7-2; cdr3_nt: TGTGCCAGCAGCTCTAGCGGGGTCGGCGGGGGCTACAATGAGCAGTTCTTC; cdr3_aa: CASSSSGVGGGYNEQFF
j_call: TRBJ2-5; clone_size: -; d_call: TRBD2; v_call: TRBV18; cdr3_nt: TGTGCCAGCTCACCACCGGGGGGGTTCGCGGAGACCCAGTACTTC; cdr3_aa: CASSPPGGFAETQYF
j_call: TRBJ1-2; clone_size: few; d_call: -; v_call: TRBV11-1; cdr3_nt: TGTGCCAGCAGCCCAGCGACGGGGGAGAGAGGGTATGGCTACACCTTC; cdr3_aa: CASSPATGERGYGYTF
j_call: TRBJ1-5; clone_size: -; d_call: -; v_call: TRBV2; cdr3_nt: TGTGCCAGCAGTGGTATAGACAATCAGCCCCAGCATTTT; cdr3_aa: CASSGIDNQPQHF
j_call: TRBJ2-7; clone_size: -; d_call: -; v_call: TRBV20-1; cdr3_nt: TGCAGTGCTCCCCTCGACGGTTCCTACGAGCAGTACTTC; cdr3_aa: CSAPLDGSYEQYF
j_call: TRBJ2-1; clone_size: -; d_call: -; v_call: TRBV2; cdr3_nt: TGTGCCAGCAGTGGACGCCCGGAGAAGAATGAGCAGTTCTTC; cdr3_aa: CASSGRPEKNEQFF
j_call: TRBJ2-3; clone_size: -; d_call: TRBD2; v_call: TRBV20-1; cdr3_nt: TGCAGTGCCCTAGCGGGAGGGCCGGATACGCAGTATTTT; cdr3_aa: CSALAGGPDTQYF